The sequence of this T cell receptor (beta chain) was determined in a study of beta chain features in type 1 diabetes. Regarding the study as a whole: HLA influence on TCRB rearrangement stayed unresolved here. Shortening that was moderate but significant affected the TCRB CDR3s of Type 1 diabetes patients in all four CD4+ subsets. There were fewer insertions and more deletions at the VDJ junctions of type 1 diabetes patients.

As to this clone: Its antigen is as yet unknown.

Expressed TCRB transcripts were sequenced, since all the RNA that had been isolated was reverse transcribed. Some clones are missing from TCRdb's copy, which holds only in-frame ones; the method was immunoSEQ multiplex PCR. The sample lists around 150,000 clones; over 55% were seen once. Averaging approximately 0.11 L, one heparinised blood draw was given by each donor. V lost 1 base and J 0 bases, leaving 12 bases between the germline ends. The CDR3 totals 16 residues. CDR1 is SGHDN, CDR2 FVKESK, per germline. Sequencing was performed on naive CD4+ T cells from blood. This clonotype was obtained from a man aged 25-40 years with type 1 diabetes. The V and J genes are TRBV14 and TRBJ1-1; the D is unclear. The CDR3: CASSQGTVMLNTEAFF. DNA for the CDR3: TGTGCCAGCAGCCAAGGCACAGTTATGCTGAACACTGAAGCTTTCTTT.